This is a list of T cell receptor beta chains from one sample in a study of technical replicates of blood from several donors. Using immunoSEQ multiplex PCR, the repertoire was profiled, and TCRdb retains in-frame clones only, with some absent. The profile shows 70,000 to 85,000 clones, 80% to 95% of them singletons. The sample taken for sequencing was T cells isolated from PBMCs. The receptors derive from a human donor in good health. CDR3s include the opening cysteine and the closing phenylalanine or tryptophan. D genes are given only for firm matches. Clone size, where shown, is once, few, many, or a class for clones that have expanded.

d_gene,abundance,v_gene,j_gene,CDR3aa,CDR3nt
NA,NA,TRBV10-3,TRBJ1-5,CATMNGLDLSNQPQHF,TGTGCCACCATGAACGGCCTAGATCTAAGCAATCAGCCCCAGCATTTT
NA,NA,TRBV5-1,TRBJ1-2,CASSSRRDYGYTF,TGCGCCAGCAGCTCTCGGAGGGACTATGGCTACACCTTC
NA,NA,TRBV5-4,TRBJ2-6,CASSSPGDFSGANVLTF,TGTGCCAGCAGCTCCCCCGGGGATTTCTCTGGGGCCAACGTCCTGACTTTC
NA,NA,TRBV5-4,TRBJ1-5,CASSLNPGLSPQHF,TGTGCCAGCAGCTTAAACCCAGGGTTGTCGCCCCAGCATTTT
NA,NA,TRBV9,TRBJ2-3,CASSVSPGVGDTQYF,TGTGCCAGCAGCGTATCCCCGGGAGTGGGGGATACGCAGTATTTT
TRBD1,NA,TRBV19,TRBJ2-7,CASSSDRGSYEQYF,TGTGCCAGTTCCTCGGACAGGGGCTCCTACGAGCAGTACTTC
NA,NA,TRBV7-3,TRBJ2-2,CASSLIRNREGGELFF,TGTGCCAGCAGCTTAATTCGGAACAGGGAGGGCGGGGAGCTGTTTTTT
NA,once,TRBV19,TRBJ2-2,CASSPFRPGELFF,TGTGCCAGTAGCCCTTTCCGTCCCGGGGAGCTGTTTTTT
NA,NA,TRBV9,TRBJ1-1,CASSVGWTVNTEAFF,TGTGCCAGCAGCGTAGGTTGGACAGTGAACACTGAAGCTTTCTTT
TRBD1,NA,TRBV6-5,TRBJ2-2,CASSSRDRGPGELFF,TGTGCCAGCAGTTCTCGGGACAGGGGGCCCGGGGAGCTGTTTTTT
NA,NA,TRBV25-1,TRBJ2-7,CACPGGEEQYF,TGTGCTTGCCCCGGCGGGGAGGAGCAGTACTTC
TRBD2,NA,TRBV25-1,TRBJ2-1,CASSGGLAGYNEQFF,TGTGCCAGCAGCGGAGGACTAGCGGGCTACAATGAGCAGTTCTTC
TRBD2,once,TRBV6-5,TRBJ2-2,CASSYKLAGGTGELFF,TGTGCCAGCAGTTATAAACTAGCGGGAGGGACCGGGGAGCTGTTTTTT